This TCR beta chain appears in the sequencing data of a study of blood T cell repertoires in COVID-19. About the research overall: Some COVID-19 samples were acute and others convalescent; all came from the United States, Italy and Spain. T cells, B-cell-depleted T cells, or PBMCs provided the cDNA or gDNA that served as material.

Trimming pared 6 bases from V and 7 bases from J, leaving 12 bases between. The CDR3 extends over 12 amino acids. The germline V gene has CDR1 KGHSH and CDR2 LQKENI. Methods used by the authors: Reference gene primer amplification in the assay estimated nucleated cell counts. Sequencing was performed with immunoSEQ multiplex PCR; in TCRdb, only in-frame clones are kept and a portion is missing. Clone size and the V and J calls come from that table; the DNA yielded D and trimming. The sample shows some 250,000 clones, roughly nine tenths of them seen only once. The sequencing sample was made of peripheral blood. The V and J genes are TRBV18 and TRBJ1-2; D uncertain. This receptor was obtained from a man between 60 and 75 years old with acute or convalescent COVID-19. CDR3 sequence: CASSPGDGGYTF. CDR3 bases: TGTGCCAGCTCCCCCGGGGATGGTGGCTACACCTTC.